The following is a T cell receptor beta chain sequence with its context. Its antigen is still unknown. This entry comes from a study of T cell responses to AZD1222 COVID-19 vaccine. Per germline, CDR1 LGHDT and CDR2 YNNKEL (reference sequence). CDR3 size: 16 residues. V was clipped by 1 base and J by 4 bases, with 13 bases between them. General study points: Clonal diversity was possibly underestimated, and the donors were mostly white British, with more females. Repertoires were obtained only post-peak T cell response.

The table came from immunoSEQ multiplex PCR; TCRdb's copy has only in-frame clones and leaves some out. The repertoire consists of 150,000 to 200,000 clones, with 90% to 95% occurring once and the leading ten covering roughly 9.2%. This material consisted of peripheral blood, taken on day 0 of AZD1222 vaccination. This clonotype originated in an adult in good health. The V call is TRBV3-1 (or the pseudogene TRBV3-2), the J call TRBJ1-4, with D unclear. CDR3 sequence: CASSQGLAGVNEKLFF. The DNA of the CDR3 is TGTGCCAGCAGCCAAGGATTAGCTGGGGTTAATGAAAAACTGTTTTTT.